One sample yielded the 10 T cell receptor beta chains listed below, sequenced in a study of CD8+CD57+ T cells in acquired aplastic anemia. TCR beta VDJ and CDR3 profiles were obtained from a genomic DNA template. TCRdb itself ran the reads through MiXCR, one entry per CDR3 protein. The repertoire holds 100,000 to 150,000 distinct CDR3 sequences, around 48% seen once, with about 2.3% in the top ten. What was sequenced was sorted CD4+, CD8+, or CD8+CD57+ T cells (not recorded which) from PBMCs. These receptors were obtained from a human donor in good health, serving as a control.

Worth noting for this clonotype: A much larger clone lies one base from this, so it may be a read error. This rearrangement joins TRBV7-3 to TRBJ2-2; 7 bases map to TRBD2. This CDR3 region has 16 residues. V trimming: 11 bases; J trimming: 0 bases; junction bases outside the gene matches: 12. Germline V CDR1 and CDR2: SGHTA, FQGTGA. CDR3 residues: CASPVGEGPNTGELFF. The CDR3 nucleotides are TGTGCCTCTCCCGTGGGGGAGGGCCCGAACACCGGGGAGCTGTTTTTT. Combining the CDR3 with reference TRBV7-3 and TRBJ2-2 gives the whole variable domain GAGVSQTPSNKVTEKGKYVELRCDPISGHTALYWYRQSLGQGPEFLIYFQGTGAADDSGLPNDRFFAVRPEGSVSTLKIQRTERGDSAVYLCASPVGEGPNTGELFFGEGSRLTVL.

The V gene is TRBV15, the J gene TRBJ2-7, with D tentatively TRBD1 (5 bases). CDR1 LNHNV and CDR2 YYDKDF come from the germline V gene (reference sequence). The CDR3 sequence is 18 residues long. V dropped 1 base and J dropped 3 bases, with 22 bases sitting between them. CDR3 in amino acids: CATSRGVASRGYNYEQYF. In DNA, the CDR3 is TGTGCCACCAGCAGAGGTGTTGCGTCTAGGGGTTATAACTACGAGCAGTACTTC.

This clonotype was observed many times. The chain carries TRBV20-1 and TRBJ2-4, with 7 bases that match TRBD1. The V gene end was trimmed by 6 bases and the J gene end by 0 bases; junction bases not matched to a gene: 5. The germline CDR1 and CDR2 sequences are DFQATT and SNEGSKA (reference sequence). This CDR3 is 14 amino acids long. Here the CDR3 reads CSAETGLAKNIQYF. The CDR3 DNA reads TGCAGTGCCGAGACAGGGCTAGCCAAAAACATTCAGTACTTC.

In the case of this clonotype: This CDR3 is missing its conserved last phenylalanine or tryptophan, likely due to a read error. It is unclear where the CDR3 begins or ends on the DNA, so no DNA is shown, and the CDR3 is as TCRdb lists it. The CDR3 sequence: CASSVSQETQCL. J is TRBJ2-5 and V is TRBV7-6. From its first to its last residue, the CDR3 has 12 amino acids. Germline V lookup: CDR1 SGHVS, CDR2 FNYEAQ.

This clonotype has a count of ten or more. The rearrangement uses TRBV11-2 and TRBJ1-1; D is uncertain. Per germline, CDR1 SGHAT and CDR2 FQNNGV. The length of the CDR3 is 14 residues. The V end lost 4 bases, the J end lost 2 bases, and 11 bases lay between the germline ends. The CDR3 DNA reads as TGTGCCAGCAGCTCATACGGGGATAACACTGAAGCTTTCTTT. Translation gives CASSSYGDNTEAFF.

This clonotype occurred many times. This chain links TRBV11-2 with TRBJ1-2; TRBD1 might be the D (5 bases). CDR1 is SGHAT, CDR2 FQNNGV, per germline. Trimming pared 0 bases from V and 0 bases from J, leaving 11 bases between. This CDR3 region has 16 residues. CDR3 bases: TGTGCCAGCAGCTTAGATTTAGACAGCACTAACTATGGCTACACCTTC. Translating gives CASSLDLDSTNYGYTF.

V usage is TRBV25-1 and J usage is TRBJ2-6, with 8 positions matching TRBD1. CDR3 length equals 18 residues. The germline V gene encodes CDR1 MGHDK and CDR2 SYGVNS. With V trimmed by 4 bases and J by 0 bases, 8 bases remained unmatched. The CDR3 loop is CASSGAGTGFSGANVLTF. Here the CDR3 DNA reads TGTGCCAGCAGTGGTGCCGGGACAGGCTTCTCTGGGGCCAACGTCCTGACTTTC.

This clonotype was detected only a few times. The chain carries TRBV5-1 and TRBJ2-1; 8 nucleotides agree with TRBD1. This CDR3 region has 18 residues. The V segment lost 1 base and the J segment 4 bases; nucleotides outside the gene matches: 13. Germline CDR1 and CDR2: SGHRS and YFSETQ. The CDR3 protein is CASSLSGTGVPIYNEQFF. The DNA for the CDR3 is TGCGCCAGCAGCTTGTCCGGGACAGGCGTCCCAATATACAATGAGCAGTTCTTC. Full variable domain (missing parts from reference TRBV5-1 and TRBJ2-1): KAGVTQTPRYLIKTRGQQVTLSCSPISGHRSVSWYQQTPGQGLQFLFEYFSETQRNKGNFPGRFSGRQFSNSRSEMNVSTLELGDSALYLCASSLSGTGVPIYNEQFFGPGTRLTVL.

Many counts were recorded for this clonotype. The V gene is TRBV6-6, the J gene TRBJ2-5; 9 bases line up with TRBD1. V lost 6 bases, J lost 1 base, and 0 bases stayed unmatched. The CDR3 spans 13 residues. The V gene's germline CDR1 is MNHNY and CDR2 SVGAGI (reference sequence). The CDR3 coding sequence is TGTGCCAGCAGGGGACAGGGCCAAGAGACCCAGTACTTC. It specifies CASRGQGQETQYF.

The rearrangement links TRBV6-5 to TRBJ2-7; 9 bases fit TRBD1. There are 15 residues in the CDR3. The V gene's germline CDR1 is MNHEY and CDR2 SVGAGI. V was pared by 4 bases and J by 6 bases, with 10 bases of the junction left unmatched. This CDR3 is CASSSVDRGTTEQYF. DNA for the CDR3: TGTGCCAGCAGTTCCGTCGACAGGGGGACTACCGAGCAGTACTTC.